Shown below are 13 T cell receptor beta chains from a single sample sequenced in a study of shared clonotypes between healthy human individuals. Generated by immunoSEQ multiplex PCR, the TCRdb table keeps only in-frame clones and is missing some. This sample has about 1 million clones, with under 80% found just once. The sample comprised memory CD4+ T cells sorted from blood. Subset here: CD45RA-negative fraction. These TCRs come from a man younger than 35 in good health.

The rearrangement joins TRBV9 to TRBJ1-4; 7 positions agree with TRBD1. The CDR3 runs 15 residues. V shed 4 bases, J shed 5 bases, and the junction held 8 bases outside the gene matches. Germline V gives CDR1 SGDLS, CDR2 YYNGEE. The CDR3 reads CASSSGTVQNEKLFF. CDR3 sequence (DNA): TGTGCCAGCAGCAGTGGGACAGTACAAAATGAAAAACTGTTTTTT. Full variable domain (missing parts from reference TRBV9 and TRBJ1-4): DSGVTQTPKHLITATGQRVTLRCSPRSGDLSVYWYQQSLDQGLQFLIQYYNGEERAKGNILERFSAQQFPDLHSELNLSSLELGDSALYFCASSSGTVQNEKLFFGSGTQLSVL.

The gene calls are TRBV7-8 and TRBJ1-3; maybe TRBD1 (6 bases). Per the germline V gene, CDR1 is SGHVS and CDR2 is FQNEAQ. V lost 5 bases, J lost 5 bases, and 13 bases lay in between. There are 14 residues in the CDR3. The CDR3 region is CASSETGSRNTIYF. The CDR3, as DNA: TGTGCCAGCAGCGAAACAGGGTCAAGAAACACCATATATTTT. Together with reference TRBV7-8 and TRBJ1-3, the CDR3 gives the full variable domain: GAGVSQSPRYKVAKRGQDVALRCDPISGHVSLFWYQQALGQGPEFLTYFQNEAQLDKSGLPSDRFFAERPEGSVSTLKIQRTQQEDSAVYLCASSETGSRNTIYFGEGSWLTVV.

In this sample, this clone turned up once. The V and J genes are TRBV7-9 and TRBJ2-1; TRBD2 aligns across 10 bases. The CDR3 spans 17 residues. The V gene end was trimmed by 5 bases and the J gene end by 4 bases; junction bases not matched to a gene: 11. From germline, CDR1 is SEHNR and CDR2 FQNEAQ (reference sequence). For the CDR3, the DNA is TGTGCCAGCAGCCCGAGCCTCCTAGCGGGGGCATACAATGAGCAGTTCTTC. The encoded protein is CASSPSLLAGAYNEQFF.

The rearrangement uses TRBV14 and TRBJ1-5; 8 nucleotides align to TRBD1. The CDR3 consists of 15 residues. V shed 4 bases, J shed 7 bases, and the junction held 9 bases outside the gene matches. CDR1 and CDR2 (germline): SGHDN, FVKESK. The CDR3 sequence is CASSLPDRGLQPQHF. The DNA for the CDR3 is TGTGCCAGCAGCCTACCTGACAGGGGCCTCCAGCCCCAGCATTTT.

The J gene is TRBJ2-1, the V gene TRBV6-1, with D tentatively TRBD2 (7 bases). Trimming stripped 0 bases from V and 15 bases from J, with 12 bases between. Germline-derived CDR1 and CDR2 are MNHNS and SASEGT. This CDR3 has 12 residues. CDR3 sequence: CASSEAGGHLFF. As DNA, the CDR3 is TGTGCCAGCAGTGAAGCGGGGGGGCACCTGTTCTTC.

The V gene is TRBV29-1, the J gene TRBJ1-4; no firm D call. The germline gives CDR1 SQVTM, CDR2 ANQGSEA. Trimming removed 4 bases at V and 7 bases at J, with 19 bases between. The CDR3 totals 15 residues. The CDR3 bases are TGCAGCGTTGGCACCTCGGCAGGATTGGGTGAAAAACTGTTTTTT. Amino acid sequence: CSVGTSAGLGEKLFF.

The J gene is TRBJ2-5, the V gene TRBV11-2, with D maybe TRBD2 (6 bases). The germline V and J ends were trimmed by 5 bases and 0 bases, with 22 bases remaining between them. CDR3 size: 18 residues. CDR1 is SGHAT, CDR2 FQNNGV, per germline. The CDR3 DNA is TGTGCCAGCAGCCCGGGGGTGACCCGCGGAGTGTACCAAGAGACCCAGTACTTC. Its protein product is CASSPGVTRGVYQETQYF. The complete variable domain, with remaining parts taken from reference TRBV11-2 and TRBJ2-5, reads EAGVAQSPRYKIIEKRQSVAFWCNPISGHATLYWYQQILGQGPKLLIQFQNNGVVDDSQLPKDRFSAERLKGVDSTLKIQPAKLEDSAVYLCASSPGVTRGVYQETQYFGPGTRLLVL.

The genes are TRBV6-5 and TRBJ2-3; a possible D gene is TRBD2 (5 bases). The CDR3 totals 13 residues. Trimming took off 6 bases at V and 4 bases at J, with 11 bases between the two ends. Germline V gene lookup returns CDR1 MNHEY and CDR2 SVGAGI. The CDR3 region is CASSRGPPDTQYF. The CDR3 DNA is TGTGCCAGCAGCCGCGGGCCGCCAGATACGCAGTATTTT.

This chain links TRBV7-8 with TRBJ1-5; 7 positions agree with TRBD1. The CDR3 runs to 16 residues. Germline CDR1 and CDR2: SGHVS and FQNEAQ. V shed 3 bases and J 3 bases; nucleotides not matched to a gene: 8. The CDR3 nucleotides read TGTGCCAGCAGCTTTTTAGGGGGCGTTTACAATCAGCCCCAGCATTTT. Amino acids: CASSFLGGVYNQPQHF.

This clone was picked up one time. The chain links TRBV5-1 to TRBJ1-1; D is undetermined. The germline V and J ends were trimmed by 8 bases and 5 bases, with 16 bases remaining between them. The CDR3 length is 13 residues. The germline V gene encodes CDR1 SGHRS and CDR2 YFSETQ. The CDR3 protein is CARANGGHTEAFF. As DNA, the CDR3 is TGCGCCAGGGCCAACGGAGGGCATACTGAAGCTTTCTTT.

The chain couples TRBV5-1 to TRBJ2-2, with D unresolved. Germline assignment: CDR1 SGHRS and CDR2 YFSETQ. CDR3 length: 15 amino acids. Trimming stripped 1 base from V and 0 bases from J, with 7 bases between. The CDR3: CASSLMQANTGELFF. The CDR3 DNA is TGCGCCAGCAGCTTGATGCAGGCGAACACCGGGGAGCTGTTTTTT. Combining the CDR3 with reference TRBV5-1 and TRBJ2-2 gives the whole variable domain KAGVTQTPRYLIKTRGQQVTLSCSPISGHRSVSWYQQTPGQGLQFLFEYFSETQRNKGNFPGRFSGRQFSNSRSEMNVSTLELGDSALYLCASSLMQANTGELFFGEGSRLTVL.

The chain carries TRBV5-1 and TRBJ1-1; D perhaps matches TRBD1 (6 bases). CDR1 SGHRS and CDR2 YFSETQ come from the germline V gene. V was cut by 4 bases and J by 4 bases, with 14 bases left in between. This CDR3 contains 14 residues. The CDR3, as DNA: TGCGCCAGCAGCCCACAGGGTTCGGGCACTGAAGCTTTCTTT. Translation gives CASSPQGSGTEAFF.

For the CDR3, the DNA is TGTGCCAGCTCACCACCTAATAGGATAAGGGACAGGGGGCACACTGAAGCTTTCTTT. The encoded protein is CASSPPNRIRDRGHTEAFF. This chain joins TRBV18 and TRBJ1-1; TRBD1 matches 12 bases. Germline trimming cut 0 bases from V and 3 bases from J; bases unmatched to any gene: 11. Germline-derived CDR1 and CDR2 are KGHSH and LQKENI. The CDR3 consists of 19 residues.